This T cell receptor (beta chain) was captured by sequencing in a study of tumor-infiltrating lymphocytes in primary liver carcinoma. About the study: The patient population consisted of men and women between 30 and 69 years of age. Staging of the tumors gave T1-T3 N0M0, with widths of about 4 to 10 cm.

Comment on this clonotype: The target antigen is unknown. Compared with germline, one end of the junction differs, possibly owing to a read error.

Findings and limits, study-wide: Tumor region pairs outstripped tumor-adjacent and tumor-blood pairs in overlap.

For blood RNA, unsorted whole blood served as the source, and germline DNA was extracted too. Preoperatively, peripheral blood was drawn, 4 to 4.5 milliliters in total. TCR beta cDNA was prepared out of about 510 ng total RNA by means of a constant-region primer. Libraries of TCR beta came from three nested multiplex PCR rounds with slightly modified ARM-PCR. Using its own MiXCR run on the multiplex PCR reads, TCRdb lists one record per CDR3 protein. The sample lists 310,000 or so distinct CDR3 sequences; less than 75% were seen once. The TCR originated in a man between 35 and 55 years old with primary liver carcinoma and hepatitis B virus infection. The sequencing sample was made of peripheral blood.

CDR3 protein: CASNQEEDREEGGYTF. CDR3 bases: TGTGCCAGCAACCAAGAGGAGGACAGGGAAGAAGGTGGCTACACCTTC. The chain couples TRBV4-2 to TRBJ1-2, with TRBD1 matching over 8 bases. This CDR3 has 16 amino acids. The germline V gene encodes CDR1 LGHNA and CDR2 YNFKEQ.